The rows below give T cell receptor beta chains drawn from one sample of a study of cytomegalovirus exposure and HLA in healthy donors. Sequencing used immunoSEQ multiplex PCR; TCRdb keeps in-frame clones, though not all of them. This table has 110,000 or so clones, 74% appearing once. The material sequenced was PBMCs. The receptors derive from a woman aged 35 to 49 in good health and CMV-seropositive. CDR3s include the opening cysteine and the closing phenylalanine or tryptophan. D genes are given only for firm matches. For some rows the clone size is stated as once, few or many, or as a class when expanded; others skip it.

size,D,V,length,J,DNA,CDR3
.,.,TRBV7-3,19,TRBJ2-3,TGTGCCTCCATACAGACCGCGGGTTTTTTTCCCCCTAGCACAGATACGCAGTATTTT,CASIQTAGFFPPSTDTQYF
.,TRBD1,TRBV20-1,11,TRBJ1-1,TGCAGGGTTAACAGGGGAACTGAAGCTTTCTTT,CRVNRGTEAFF
once,TRBD2,TRBV6-6,16,TRBJ2-5,TGTGCCAGCAGTTACGGGACTAGCGGGAGGTGGGAGACCCAGTACTTC,CASSYGTSGRWETQYF
.,TRBD1,TRBV7-9,15,TRBJ2-7,TGTGCCAGCAGCTCTGGACAGGGAAGGGCCTACGAGCAGTACTTC,CASSSGQGRAYEQYF
few,TRBD1,TRBV6-6,14,TRBJ1-4,TGTGCCAGCCGAACAGGGGGCTCTAATGAAAAACTGTTTTTT,CASRTGGSNEKLFF
.,.,TRBV11-3,14,TRBJ2-1,TGTGCCAGCAGCTTAGTTAGCCTGTACAATGAGCAGTTCTTC,CASSLVSLYNEQFF
.,.,TRBV19,15,TRBJ2-3,TGTGCCACCTCCTGGACTATCCGAAGAACAGATACGCAGTATTTT,CATSWTIRRTDTQYF
.,.,TRBV29-1,13,TRBJ2-3,TGCAGCGTGAGGACAGTGAGCACAGATACGCAGTATTTT,CSVRTVSTDTQYF
.,TRBD1,TRBV18,16,TRBJ1-1,TGTGCCAGCCTTACCAGGACAGGGGGTGACAACACTGAAGCTTTCTTT,CASLTRTGGDNTEAFF
once,.,TRBV10-3,15,TRBJ1-5,TGTGCCATCAGTGAGGACGGGGGGAGGTATCAGCCCCAGCATTTT,CAISEDGGRYQPQHF
.,TRBD2,TRBV10-3,16,TRBJ2-7,TGTGCCATCGGGGGTAGCGGGGGGGCCATTCATTACGAGCAGTACTTC,CAIGGSGGAIHYEQYF
.,TRBD1,TRBV2,15,TRBJ1-5,TGTGCCAGCAGGCCCACAGGGGTCTCTAATCAGCCCCAGCATTTT,CASRPTGVSNQPQHF
.,.,TRBV27,13,TRBJ1-5,TGTGCCAGCAGAAGGTTGGGAGATCAGCCCCAGCATTTT,CASRRLGDQPQHF
.,TRBD1,TRBV2,17,TRBJ2-5,TGTGCCAGCAGAGTATCTGGACAGGGGGCCCTCCAAGAGACCCAGTACTTC,CASRVSGQGALQETQYF
.,.,TRBV11-3,14,TRBJ2-5,TGTGCCAGCAGCCGGCTAGGCCCCCAAGAGACCCAGTACTTC,CASSRLGPQETQYF
few,TRBD1,TRBV5-1,15,TRBJ2-3,TGCGCCAGCAGCTTGGGGCAGGGGGCAACAGATACGCAGTATTTT,CASSLGQGATDTQYF
.,.,TRBV7-9,14,TRBJ1-1,TGTGCCAGCAGCCTGGACAGTGTGAACACTGAAGCTTTCTTT,CASSLDSVNTEAFF
.,.,TRBV7-8,15,TRBJ1-3,TGTGCCAGCAGCTTATACGGGGTGGGTGGAAACACCATATATTTT,CASSLYGVGGNTIYF
.,.,TRBV7-2,14,TRBJ2-3,TGTGCCAGCAGCTTATTACTAGCCACAGATACGCAGTATTTT,CASSLLLATDTQYF
.,.,TRBV5-1,17,TRBJ2-7,TGCGCCAGCAGCTTGTTCGCAGGGTCCCCCAGCTCCTACGAGCAGTACTTC,CASSLFAGSPSSYEQYF
.,.,TRBV4-3,15,TRBJ1-4,TGCGCCAGCAGCCACAAGGGGGCAACTAATGAAAAACTGTTTTTT,CASSHKGATNEKLFF
.,.,TRBV18,16,TRBJ2-2,TGTGCCAGCTCAGCTCAAAAACCTAAGAACACCGGGGAGCTGTTTTTT,CASSAQKPKNTGELFF
.,.,TRBV6-1,13,TRBJ2-1,TGTGCCAGCACCCGGACTGGCTGGGATGAGCAGTTCTTC,CASTRTGWDEQFF
.,.,TRBV19,15,TRBJ1-2,TGTGCCAGTAGTAGGTCGGGGTCAGCTAACTATGGCTACACCTTC,CASSRSGSANYGYTF
.,TRBD1,TRBV14,16,TRBJ2-2,TGTGCCAGCAGCCAACACTCAGGGGGCGCGGCCGGGGAGCTGTTTTTT,CASSQHSGGAAGELFF
.,TRBD1,TRBV15,17,TRBJ1-1,TGTGCCACCAGCAGGTCCGGCAAGGTACAGGGGGTGTCGGAAGCTTTCTTT,CATSRSGKVQGVSEAFF
.,.,TRBV5-1,14,TRBJ1-2,TGCGCCAGCAGCTCTGGACAGAATAACTATGGCTACACCTTC,CASSSGQNNYGYTF
.,TRBD1,TRBV6-1,15,TRBJ2-5,TGTGCCAGCAGTGAGGGGGACAGGGGGCGGGAGACCCAGTACTTC,CASSEGDRGRETQYF
.,.,TRBV2,15,TRBJ1-5,TGTGCCAGCAGCCAGACGGAGAATAGCAATCAGCCCCAGCATTTT,CASSQTENSNQPQHF
few,.,TRBV5-1,18,TRBJ2-6,TGCGCCAGCAGCCAGAATTCCCTAGGGGCAGCTGGGGCCAACGTCCTGACTTTC,CASSQNSLGAAGANVLTF
.,TRBD2,TRBV4-2,15,TRBJ2-1,TGTGCCAGCAGCCAAACGGGACTAGCGAACAATGAGCAGTTCTTC,CASSQTGLANNEQFF
.,.,TRBV19,14,TRBJ2-3,TGTGCCAGTAGTATTTACAGGTCCACAGATACGCAGTATTTT,CASSIYRSTDTQYF
.,.,TRBV19,12,TRBJ1-1,TGTGCCAGTAGTATAGGGGCAGGCGAAGCTTTCTTT,CASSIGAGEAFF
few,TRBD2,TRBV19,17,TRBJ2-3,TGTGCCAGTAGGGGACTAGCGGGGGCATTCATCACAGATACGCAGTATTTT,CASRGLAGAFITDTQYF
.,TRBD2,TRBV5-4,16,TRBJ2-3,TGTGCCAGCAGTCCCAGCGGGGGGCCCGCAGAAGATACGCAGTATTTT,CASSPSGGPAEDTQYF
.,TRBD1,TRBV2,16,TRBJ2-7,TGTGCCAGCAGCCGCCCAGGGACAGGGCTTAGACACGAGCAGTACTTC,CASSRPGTGLRHEQYF
.,.,TRBV7-3,15,TRBJ2-7,TGTGCCAGCAGCCTAGGGGCCGGAGTCTCCTACGAGCAATACTTC,CASSLGAGVSYEQYF
.,.,TRBV5-4,15,TRBJ1-1,TGTGCCAGCAGCTTCCAGGGGTCTATGAACACTGAAGCTTTCTTT,CASSFQGSMNTEAFF
.,TRBD2,TRBV30,17,TRBJ2-3,TGTGCCTGGAGTGTAAGTCGGACTAGCGGGGGCACAGATACGCAGTATTTT,CAWSVSRTSGGTDTQYF
.,.,TRBV5-4,13,TRBJ1-2,TGTGCCAGCAGCTTGGGAGAGATCTATGGCTACACCTTC,CASSLGEIYGYTF